Presented here are 10 T cell receptor beta chains from one specimen sequenced in a study of cytomegalovirus exposure and HLA in healthy donors. Primers for the PCR totalled 60 Vbeta and 13 Jbeta. Using immunoSEQ multiplex PCR, the repertoire was profiled, and TCRdb retains in-frame clones only, with some absent. The sample table includes tens of thousands of clones. Sample: PBMCs. These receptors were collected from a man aged 18 to 30 in good health and CMV-seropositive.

This chain joins TRBV5-1 and TRBJ2-7; a weak D match, TRBD1 (6 bases). V gave up 5 bases and J gave up 0 bases, with 9 bases separating them. The CDR3 is 13 residues long. The germline V gene has CDR1 SGHRS and CDR2 YFSETQ. CDR3 in DNA: TGCGCCAGCAGACCGACAGGCTCCTACGAGCAGTACTTC. This translates into CASRPTGSYEQYF.

The CDR3 sequence is CASSWVTGYTGELFF. In nucleotides, the CDR3 is TGTGCCAGCAGTTGGGTAACAGGTTACACCGGGGAGCTGTTTTTT. The gene calls are TRBV28 and TRBJ2-2; weak D call: TRBD1 (5 bases). The germline V gene has CDR1 MDHEN and CDR2 SYDVKM. The CDR3 runs 15 residues. V was pared by 4 bases and J by 3 bases, with 12 bases between.

The chain is built from TRBV28 and TRBJ1-2; 10 bases fit TRBD1. CDR3 length: 17 amino acids. With 6 bases clipped from V and 3 bases from J, the junction kept 13 bases outside the gene matches. Germline lookup yields CDR1 MDHEN and CDR2 SYDVKM. DNA for the CDR3: TGTGCCAGCAGCTCACGACAGGGGGCGTATGGGGACTATGGCTACACCTTC. Its protein is CASSSRQGAYGDYGYTF.

This chain connects TRBV5-6 to TRBJ2-3; 11 bases are a match to TRBD2. J gave up 6 bases and V 3 bases, and 6 bases lay outside the gene matches. From germline, CDR1 is SGHDT and CDR2 YYEEEE. The CDR3 length is 15 residues. CDR3 coding DNA: TGTGCCAGCAGCTCCGGGACTAGCGGTACGGATACGCAGTATTTT. Its protein product is CASSSGTSGTDTQYF.

This chain links TRBV5-1 with TRBJ1-4, with 10 nucleotides matching TRBD1. V lost 7 bases to trimming and J lost 8 bases; unmatched junction nucleotides: 8. The CDR3 extends over 14 amino acids. CDR1 and CDR2 from the germline V gene are SGHRS and YFSETQ. The CDR3 DNA is TGCGCCAGCGGACCCGGGACAGGGGCCGAAAAACTGTTTTTT. Translating it yields CASGPGTGAEKLFF.

With respect to this clone: One junction end disagrees with the germline gene, perhaps due to a read error. V gene TRBV7-2 combines with J gene TRBJ1-1, with TRBD1 matching 7 bases. This CDR3 contains 15 residues. CDR1 and CDR2 from the germline V gene are SGHTA and FQGNSA. The CDR3 DNA is TGTGCCGGCAGCTCGGCACAGGGGAGGAACACTGAAGCTTTCTTT. Translated: CAGSSAQGRNTEAFF.

This rearrangement joins TRBV10-3 to TRBJ1-2, with 9 bases fitting TRBD1. The V and J ends lost 4 bases and 0 bases, in that order; junction bases with no gene match: 6. This CDR3 is 16 amino acids long. The germline V gene has CDR1 ENHRY and CDR2 SYGVKD. CDR3 DNA: TGTGCCATCAGTGCTGAGACAGGGGGTGCTAACTATGGCTACACCTTC. It yields the protein CAISAETGGANYGYTF.

The rearrangement links TRBV2 to TRBJ1-5, with D maybe TRBD1 (5 bases). This CDR3 is 14 amino acids long. CDR1 is SNHLY and CDR2 is FYNNEI in the germline V gene. Deletions cut 4 bases from V and 5 bases from J, with 12 bases between. Here the CDR3 reads CASSVIQGHQPQHF. The CDR3 nucleotides are TGTGCCAGCAGTGTAATCCAGGGTCATCAGCCCCAGCATTTT.

This rearrangement joins TRBV27 to TRBJ2-3; 10 bases map to TRBD2. The CDR3 has 15 amino acids. The ends lost 5 bases at V and 6 bases at J; junction bases unmatched: 8. CDR1 is MNHEY and CDR2 is SMNVEV in the germline V gene (reference sequence). The CDR3 bases are TGTGCCAGCAGTCCTCTAGCGGGAGTTTGGGATACGCAGTATTTT. Translated, it gives CASSPLAGVWDTQYF.

The chain links TRBV5-1 to TRBJ2-7; 8 bases agree with TRBD1. The trim removed 0 bases at V and 4 bases at J, leaving 3 bases unmatched. The CDR3 covers 14 residues. Germline V gene lookup returns CDR1 SGHRS and CDR2 YFSETQ. CDR3 in DNA: TGCGCCAGCAGCTTGGGGACAGGGAAATACGAGCAGTACTTC. This translates into CASSLGTGKYEQYF.